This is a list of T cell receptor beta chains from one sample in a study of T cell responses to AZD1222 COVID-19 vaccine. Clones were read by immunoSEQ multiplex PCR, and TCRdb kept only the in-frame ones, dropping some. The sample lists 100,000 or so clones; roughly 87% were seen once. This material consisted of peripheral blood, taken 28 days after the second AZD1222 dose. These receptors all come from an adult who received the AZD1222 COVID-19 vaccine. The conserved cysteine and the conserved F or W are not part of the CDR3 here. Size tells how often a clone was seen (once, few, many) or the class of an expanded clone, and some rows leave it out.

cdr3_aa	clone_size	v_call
ASSLGVAQSTDTQY	.	TRBV13
ASLPSGANVLT	once	TRBV18
ASSDDRGSAPYEQY	.	TRBV19
ASSPHGNTIY	.	TRBV9
ATSRDNSYNEQF	.	TRBV15
ASSPTGTGTNYGYT	.	TRBV4-3
SVEDQGTISTDTQY	.	TRBV29-1
ASSPDLSTDTQY	.	TRBV18
ASSYPTYYEQY	.	TRBV6-2/TRBV6-3
ASSQLTWDGEKLF	.	TRBV3-1/TRBV3-2
ASSITGISYNEQF	.	TRBV19
ASSQGDTYNEQF	.	TRBV14
ASSLNWVNEQF	.	TRBV7-2
ASSVVGGRGETQY	.	TRBV9
ASSRTPQGANGYT	once	TRBV13
ASSPGLWNTEAF	.	TRBV5-1
ASSLAGVGEQY	.	TRBV7-2
ASSFGTAGGYT	.	TRBV7-9
ASRTSGSGPQY	.	TRBV12-3/TRBV12-4
ASSTDHRPVGKV	few	TRBV19
ASDSGNTIY	.	TRBV12-3/TRBV12-4
ASSPGKIEAF	.	TRBV12-3/TRBV12-4
ATSDMRTSFSAYNEQF	.	TRBV24-1
ASSLEETQY	.	TRBV5-1
ASRDRGRDEKLF	.	TRBV19
ASRTSGNTGELF	.	TRBV19